A selection of T cell receptor beta chains follows, all from one sample in a study of blood T cell repertoires in COVID-19. Measured with immunoSEQ multiplex PCR; TCRdb has only the in-frame clones, and not every one. The table has 45,000 to 65,000 clones, approximately 91% seen once. The specimen sequenced was peripheral blood. These receptor sequences come from a human donor in a cohort sampled during active COVID-19. Both conserved end residues are part of each CDR3. Where a row states a size, it is once, few, many or the class of an expanded clone; other rows omit it.

CDR3aa | abundance | v_gene | len
CATSEKRKTNTGELFF | NA | TRBV24-1 | 16
CASSNRENTEAFF | NA | TRBV6-2/TRBV6-3 | 13
CASSQGRGRGTEAFF | NA | TRBV4-2 | 15
CASSKNRIGRGHEQFF | NA | TRBV9 | 16
CASSLSYRQENTGELFF | NA | TRBV7-9 | 17
CASSANLMRTQYF | once | TRBV4-1 | 13
CAITGTDTGELFF | NA | TRBV2 | 13
CASSYRDRASLVGTDTQYF | NA | TRBV5-1 | 19
CASSPTSGEKLFF | NA | TRBV7-2 | 13
CAITGLASGELFF | NA | TRBV10-3 | 13
CASSVAPNTEAFF | NA | TRBV9 | 13
CASSLDGQAVGVGQYF | NA | TRBV11-1 | 16
CASSSGDLSLTDTQYF | NA | TRBV7-6 | 16
CSVRGTATNEKLFF | NA | TRBV29-1 | 14
CASSPTLSGQPQHF | NA | TRBV27 | 14
CASRSDRSPEAFF | few | TRBV12-3/TRBV12-4 | 13
CASSVPGGHQPQHF | NA | TRBV6-5 | 14
CSASSGIETQYF | NA | TRBV20-1 | 12
CASSQPGGGELFF | once | TRBV4-2 | 13
CASSLGATATFYEQYF | NA | TRBV5-1 | 16
CASSFPEGAGETQYF | NA | TRBV5-4 | 15
CASSPNQGNEQFF | NA | TRBV7-3 | 13
CASSVGTREWETQYF | NA | TRBV19 | 15
CASTIPDSNYGYTF | NA | TRBV19 | 14
CASSVEPGSTEAFF | NA | TRBV9 | 14
CASSFAGVLVNEQFF | NA | TRBV7-9 | 15
CASSQLQGEAFF | NA | TRBV23-1 | 12
CASSLGLYSGAQETQYF | NA | TRBV7-8 | 17
CASSRENTGELFF | NA | TRBV5-6 | 13